The 27 T cell receptor beta chains in this list originate from one sample, sequenced in a study of early T cells in non-severe SARS-CoV-2 infection. TCRdb itself ran the 5' RACE reads through MiXCR, one entry per CDR3 protein. The sample yields about 60,000 distinct CDR3 sequences, roughly a tenth seen once. Sequenced material: whole blood. The receptors stem from an adult who was a healthcare worker with PCR-confirmed SARS-CoV-2 infection or an uninfected control (not recorded which).

In this sample, this clonotype turned up a few times. This chain links TRBV20-1 with TRBJ2-1; TRBD2 agrees at 7 bases. V lost 5 bases and J lost 3; bases outside the gene matches: 4. CDR1 is DFQATT, CDR2 SNEGSKA, per germline (reference sequence). The CDR3 spans 13 residues. CDR3 DNA: TGCAGTGCTTATAGCGGGCTCTACAATGAGCAGTTCTTC. It yields the protein CSAYSGLYNEQFF.

The chain uses TRBV6-6 and TRBJ2-1; no firm D call. Germline V gene lookup returns CDR1 MNHNY and CDR2 SVGAGI (reference sequence). This CDR3 is built from 14 residues. V lost 5 bases, J lost 6 bases, and 14 bases lay in between. The CDR3 reads CASSDHKISNEQFF. In DNA, the CDR3 is TGTGCCAGCAGTGACCACAAAATTAGCAATGAGCAGTTCTTC.

This clonotype was recorded a few times. This chain uses TRBV10-3 with TRBJ1-2; 7 nucleotides align to TRBD1. The CDR3 extends over 12 amino acids. The trim removed 0 bases at V and 12 bases at J, leaving 4 bases unmatched. CDR1 and CDR2 (germline): ENHRY, SYGVKD. This CDR3 is CAISESAGGHTF. The CDR3 nucleotides are TGTGCCATCAGTGAGTCGGCAGGGGGGCACACCTTC.

This clonotype was found many times. This chain uses TRBV13 with TRBJ2-7; the D gene is possibly TRBD1 (6 bases). The CDR3 has 17 residues. Per the germline V gene, CDR1 is PRHDT and CDR2 is FYEKMQ (reference sequence). V gave up 0 bases and J gave up 0 bases, with 15 bases separating them. The chain's CDR3 is CASSLGLGRTVSYEQYF. CDR3 DNA: TGTGCCAGCAGCTTAGGCCTGGGTAGGACAGTCTCCTACGAGCAGTACTTC.

The table lists this clonotype with many counts. The CDR3 bases are TGTGCCAGCAGCGTGGGGACGGGACAGCTCTCCTACGAGCAGTACTTC. It specifies CASSVGTGQLSYEQYF. The chain couples TRBV9 to TRBJ2-7; TRBD1 matches 7 bases. Germline lookup yields CDR1 SGDLS and CDR2 YYNGEE. CDR3 size: 16 residues. The trim removed 2 bases at V and 0 bases at J, leaving 8 bases unmatched. The entire variable domain, with the rest obtained from reference TRBV9 and TRBJ2-7, is as follows: DSGVTQTPKHLITATGQRVTLRCSPRSGDLSVYWYQQSLDQGLQFLIQYYNGEERAKGNILERFSAQQFPDLHSELNLSSLELGDSALYFCASSVGTGQLSYEQYFGPGTRLTVT.

This clonotype has a count of ten or more. The gene calls are TRBV30 and TRBJ2-7, with TRBD1 identical over 7 bases. J gave up 6 bases and V 3 bases, and 8 bases lay outside the gene matches. The CDR3 has 13 amino acids. Per germline, CDR1 GTSNPN and CDR2 SVGIG (reference sequence). The CDR3 loop is CAWRLTGSGEQYF. DNA of the CDR3: TGTGCCTGGAGGTTGACAGGGTCGGGCGAGCAGTACTTC.

The J gene is TRBJ2-5, the V gene TRBV7-2; possibly TRBD2 for D (5 bases). V lost 8 bases, J lost 5 bases, and 15 bases lay in between. Germline values: CDR1 SGHTA, CDR2 FQGNSA. The CDR3 runs to 13 residues. CDR3 in amino acids: CASEGRGSETQYF. Here the CDR3 DNA reads TGTGCCAGCGAAGGTAGAGGGAGTGAGACCCAGTACTTC.

This chain uses TRBV4-2 with TRBJ1-1, with D perhaps matching TRBD1 (6 bases). Trimming left V 1 base short and J 1 base short, with 10 bases between. The CDR3 contains 15 residues. Per the germline V gene, CDR1 is LGHNA and CDR2 is YNFKEQ. DNA of the CDR3: TGTGCCAGCAGCCAAGGTCGGGGGCAGAACACTGAAGCTTTCTTT. This gives the protein CASSQGRGQNTEAFF.

The V call is TRBV29-1, the J call TRBJ2-1; D remains ambiguous. Trimming removed 6 bases at V and 3 bases at J, with 9 bases between. From germline, CDR1 is SQVTM and CDR2 ANQGSEA. There are 12 residues in the CDR3. This chain's CDR3 is CSVKASYNEQFF. The CDR3 region has the DNA TGCAGCGTAAAGGCGAGCTACAATGAGCAGTTCTTC.

The V gene is TRBV5-6, the J gene TRBJ2-7; 7 bases are shared with TRBD2. CDR3 length: 14 residues. Losses at the gene ends were 3 bases for V and 1 base for J; bases not matched to a gene: 4. Looked up from germline, CDR1 is SGHDT and CDR2 is YYEEEE. In nucleotides, the CDR3 is TGTGCCAGCAGCTCAGAGCGGGAATCCTACGAGCAGTACTTC. It translates to CASSSERESYEQYF.

The chain employs TRBV4-1 and TRBJ2-7; no clear D gene. This CDR3 comprises 13 residues. Trimming pared 0 bases from V and 6 bases from J, leaving 9 bases between. Germline V gene sequence: CDR1 MGHRA, CDR2 YSYEKL. The CDR3 coding sequence is TGCGCCAGCAGCCAAGAGGTCCCGGGCGAGCAGTACTTC. It codes for CASSQEVPGEQYF.

At least ten counts were recorded for this clonotype. V gene TRBV30 combines with J gene TRBJ1-5, with D tentatively TRBD1 (5 bases). CDR3 length: 13 amino acids. The germline CDR1 and CDR2 sequences are GTSNPN and SVGIG (reference sequence). Trimming removed 1 base from V and 5 bases from J, with 9 bases in between. CDR3 sequence: CAWSGGRDQPQHF. The CDR3, as DNA: TGTGCCTGGAGTGGGGGCCGAGATCAGCCCCAGCATTTT.

This clonotype has more than one count but fewer than ten. The rearrangement joins TRBV11-2 to TRBJ2-7; D is unresolved. Deletions cut 7 bases from V and 3 bases from J, with 13 bases between. The CDR3 has 13 amino acids. CDR1 and CDR2 (germline): SGHAT, FQNNGV. CDR3 protein: CASNSGPNYEQYF. Written as DNA, the CDR3 is TGTGCCAGCAATTCCGGTCCCAACTACGAGCAGTACTTC. The whole variable domain, remainder taken from reference TRBV11-2 and TRBJ2-7, is EAGVAQSPRYKIIEKRQSVAFWCNPISGHATLYWYQQILGQGPKLLIQFQNNGVVDDSQLPKDRFSAERLKGVDSTLKIQPAKLEDSAVYLCASNSGPNYEQYFGPGTRLTVT.

The chain carries TRBV29-1 and TRBJ1-2; D is undetermined. V was shortened by 3 bases and J by 0 bases, with 8 bases between the two germline ends. Germline assignment: CDR1 SQVTM and CDR2 ANQGSEA. The CDR3 loop spans 13 amino acids. CDR3: CSVEDGTNYGYTF. As DNA, the CDR3 is TGCAGCGTTGAGGACGGAACTAACTATGGCTACACCTTC.

This clonotype was observed many times. V is TRBV20-1 and J is TRBJ2-2; the match to TRBD2 covers 7 bases. Germline V CDR1 and CDR2: DFQATT, SNEGSKA (reference sequence). With 3 bases clipped from V and 6 bases from J, the junction kept 13 bases outside the gene matches. The length of the CDR3 is 16 residues. The CDR3 DNA follows: TGCAGTGCTAGGAATATCCTAGGGCGGGAGTCCGGGGAGCTGTTTTTT. It yields the protein CSARNILGRESGELFF.

This clonotype has at least ten counts. This rearrangement joins TRBV19 to TRBJ2-7, with D perhaps matching TRBD1 or TRBD2 (5 bases each). Trimming shortened V by 9 bases and J by 0 bases, and 9 bases separated the two germline ends. Germline V gene lookup returns CDR1 LNHDA and CDR2 SQIVND (reference sequence). The CDR3 spans 12 residues. CDR3 in amino acids: CASPGRSYEQYF. The CDR3 DNA follows: TGTGCCAGCCCGGGACGCTCCTACGAGCAGTACTTC.

This chain joins TRBV9 and TRBJ2-4, with 10 bases matching TRBD2. CDR1 and CDR2 (germline): SGDLS, YYNGEE. CDR3 size: 18 residues. After removal of 3 bases from V and 0 bases from J, the junction contained 9 bases not matched to a gene. In DNA form, the CDR3 reads TGTGCCAGCAGCGGAGTAGCGGGAGGCCCGCTAGCCAAAAACATTCAGTACTTC. Residues: CASSGVAGGPLAKNIQYF.

This clonotype was counted at least ten times. The V call is TRBV5-1, the J call TRBJ2-3; D is ambiguous. CDR1 is SGHRS and CDR2 is YFSETQ in the germline V gene. The CDR3 extends over 15 amino acids. The V gene lost 3 bases and the J gene lost 3 bases, with 14 bases spanning the gap. The CDR3 DNA reads TGCGCCAGCAGCTCCCGCCCGGCATCGACAGATACGCAGTATTTT. This sequence encodes CASSSRPASTDTQYF.

At least ten counts were recorded for this clonotype. This sequence joins TRBV20-1 and TRBJ2-7; 8 bases fit TRBD2. CDR1 is DFQATT and CDR2 is SNEGSKA in the germline V gene (reference sequence). The CDR3 extends over 14 amino acids. Unmatched junction bases numbered 10, after V lost 6 bases and J lost 3 bases. CDR3 region: CSANRLARSYEQYF. The CDR3 DNA sequence: TGCAGTGCCAATAGACTAGCGCGAAGCTACGAGCAGTACTTC.

Note on this clonotype: This could be a read error, since a much larger clone is one nucleotide away. The rearrangement links TRBV30 to TRBJ1-4; 10 bases agree with TRBD1. Germline assignment: CDR1 GTSNPN and CDR2 SVGIG (reference sequence). This CDR3 is 12 amino acids long. The CDR3: CAGTGDNEKLLF. The CDR3 bases are TGTGCCGGGACAGGGGATAATGAAAAACTGCTTTTT.

This clonotype appeared a few times. The chain has TRBV19 and TRBJ1-5; possible D gene TRBD1, 5 bases. V shed 6 bases and J shed 0 bases, with 18 bases lying between them. The germline CDR1 and CDR2 sequences are LNHDA and SQIVND (reference sequence). The CDR3 sequence is 17 residues long. In DNA form, the CDR3 reads TGTGCCAGTAGCCAAATCCGGGACGGATATAGCAATCAGCCCCAGCATTTT. It codes for CASSQIRDGYSNQPQHF.

The chain combines TRBV7-9 with TRBJ2-1; no clear D gene. Trimming left V 4 bases short and J 9 bases short, with 25 bases between. CDR1 and CDR2 (germline): SEHNR, FQNEAQ (reference sequence). This CDR3 has 17 residues. The CDR3 loop is CASSSKRIGAHNGEQFF. For the CDR3, the DNA is TGTGCCAGCAGCTCAAAGAGGATTGGAGCTCATAACGGTGAGCAGTTCTTC.

The rearrangement uses TRBV11-2 and TRBJ2-1, with 8 bases that match TRBD2. The CDR3 runs 17 residues. With V trimmed by 3 bases and J by 5 bases, 12 bases remained unmatched. Looked up from germline, CDR1 is SGHAT and CDR2 is FQNNGV. Here the CDR3 DNA reads TGTGCCAGCAGCTTCGATGACCCGGGACTAGGGGACAATGAGCAGTTCTTC. Amino acids: CASSFDDPGLGDNEQFF. The full variable domain, with the rest looked up from reference TRBV11-2 and TRBJ2-1, is EAGVAQSPRYKIIEKRQSVAFWCNPISGHATLYWYQQILGQGPKLLIQFQNNGVVDDSQLPKDRFSAERLKGVDSTLKIQPAKLEDSAVYLCASSFDDPGLGDNEQFFGPGTRLTVL.

The table lists this clonotype with a few counts. The CDR3 here is CASSVRQGDTEAFF. DNA for the CDR3: TGTGCCAGCAGCGTCCGACAGGGGGACACTGAAGCTTTCTTT. The V call is TRBV9, the J call TRBJ1-1, with TRBD1 matching 9 bases. V lost 2 bases and J lost 3; bases outside the gene matches: 2. CDR3 length equals 14 residues. Germline-derived CDR1 and CDR2 are SGDLS and YYNGEE.

This clonotype was seen repeatedly, ten times or more. This sequence joins TRBV20-1 and TRBJ2-1, with TRBD2 matching over 9 bases. The CDR3 is 15 amino acids. V trimming: 1 base; J trimming: 5 bases; junction bases outside the gene matches: 6. The V gene's germline CDR1 is DFQATT and CDR2 SNEGSKA (reference sequence). CDR3 loop: CSARVGTSYDNEQFF. The CDR3 DNA sequence: TGCAGTGCTAGAGTGGGGACTAGCTATGACAATGAGCAGTTCTTC.

This clonotype showed up many times. DNA of the CDR3: TGTGCCAGCAGCTTATACATGGGAAACACCATATATTTT. Protein: CASSLYMGNTIYF. The chain recombines TRBV7-2 with TRBJ1-3; no clear D gene. V was cut by 2 bases and J by 4 bases, with 6 bases left in between. This CDR3 has 13 residues. Looked up from germline, CDR1 is SGHTA and CDR2 is FQGNSA. Supplemented by reference TRBV7-2 and TRBJ1-3, the full variable domain reads GAGVSQSPSNKVTEKGKDVELRCDPISGHTALYWYRQSLGQGLEFLIYFQGNSAPDKSGLPSDRFSAERTGGSVSTLTIQRTQQEDSAVYLCASSLYMGNTIYFGEGSWLTVV.

The chain employs TRBV5-5 and TRBJ2-1; 11 bases agree with TRBD2. Germline V lookup: CDR1 SGHKS, CDR2 YYEKEE (reference sequence). V was clipped by 3 bases and J by 4 bases; unmatched bases: 3. This CDR3 is 15 amino acids long. CDR3 coding DNA: TGTGCCAGCAGCTGGCTAGCGGGAGGTTACAATGAGCAGTTCTTC. This sequence encodes CASSWLAGGYNEQFF.